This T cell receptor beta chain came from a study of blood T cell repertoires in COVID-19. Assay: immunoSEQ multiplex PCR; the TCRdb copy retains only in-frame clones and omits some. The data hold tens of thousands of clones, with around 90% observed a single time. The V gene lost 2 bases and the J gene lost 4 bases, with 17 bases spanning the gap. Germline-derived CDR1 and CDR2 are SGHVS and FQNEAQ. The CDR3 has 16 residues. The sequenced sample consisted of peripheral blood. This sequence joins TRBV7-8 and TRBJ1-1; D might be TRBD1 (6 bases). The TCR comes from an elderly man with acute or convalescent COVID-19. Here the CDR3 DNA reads TGTGCCAGCAGCTTAAAGGGCCATACAGGGAGCACTGAAGCTTTCTTT. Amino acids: CASSLKGHTGSTEAFF.